The T cell receptor (beta chain) under discussion was sequenced for a study of blood T cell repertoires in COVID-19. As for the study in general: Whether acute or convalescent, the COVID-19 samples came from the United States, Italy and Spain. PBMCs, B-cell-depleted T cells, or T cells were the source of the cDNA or gDNA that made up the material.

The CDR3 totals 16 residues. The germline V gene has CDR1 MNHNS and CDR2 SASEGT. V lost 1 base and J 2 bases, leaving 12 bases between the germline ends. Original data processing: Cell counts per sample came from amplifying reference gene primers. The repertoire was sequenced with immunoSEQ multiplex PCR; TCRdb's copy has only in-frame clones and lacks some. The DNA gave D and trimming, while V, J and clone size come from that table. This sample has 250,000 or so clones, with roughly 88% found just once. The sequenced material came from peripheral blood. The rearrangement uses TRBV6-1 and TRBJ2-1; D is possibly TRBD1 (5 bases). This sequence was found in a man in his forties who had recovered from COVID-19. The CDR3 region has the DNA TGTGCCAGCAGTGAAGGACAGCAGCTTACCTACAATGAGCAGTTCTTC. Translation gives CASSEGQQLTYNEQFF.